The 9 T cell receptor beta chains below were found in one sample sequenced in a study of siplizumab effects on memory and regulatory T cells. Profiled with immunoSEQ multiplex PCR; TCRdb holds only in-frame clones, not every one. The repertoire holds about 91,000 clones, with approximately 96% as singletons. Material: naive CD4+ T cells sorted from blood. These receptors came from a human donor in good health.

J is TRBJ2-3 and V is TRBV5-1; TRBD2 matches at 8 bases. Germline V lookup: CDR1 SGHRS, CDR2 YFSETQ. V lost 9 bases and J lost 0; bases outside the gene matches: 6. The CDR3 spans 14 residues. In DNA, the CDR3 is TGCGCCACCAAGCGGGGGCCAAGCACAGATACGCAGTATTTT. Translated: CATKRGPSTDTQYF.

The chain recombines TRBV5-1 with TRBJ2-1; 8 positions match TRBD2. V lost 3 bases, J lost 4 bases, and 12 bases stayed unmatched. The CDR3 spans 17 residues. Germline-derived CDR1 and CDR2 are SGHRS and YFSETQ. The CDR3 reads CASSSPPERGNYNEQFF. The DNA for the CDR3 is TGCGCCAGCAGCTCGCCGCCCGAGCGGGGGAATTACAATGAGCAGTTCTTC.

The chain employs TRBV4-1 and TRBJ2-7; D may be TRBD1 or TRBD2 (5 bases each). Trimming stripped 3 bases from V and 3 bases from J, with 15 bases between. This CDR3 comprises 15 residues. Germline V gene sequence: CDR1 MGHRA, CDR2 YSYEKL. The CDR3 here is CASSQGDRRLYEQYF. The DNA of the CDR3 is TGCGCCAGCAGCCAGGGGGACCGCCGGCTCTACGAGCAGTACTTC.

V is TRBV14 and J is TRBJ1-1; D gene unclear. Germline loops: CDR1 SGHDN, CDR2 FVKESK. CDR3 size: 13 residues. The V and J ends lost 0 bases and 8 bases respectively, with 10 bases between them. For the CDR3, the DNA is TGTGCCAGCAGCCAAGATAGGGCGTTCGAAGCTTTCTTT. It codes for CASSQDRAFEAFF. The full variable domain, completed using reference TRBV14 and TRBJ1-1, is EAGVTQFPSHSVIEKGQTVTLRCDPISGHDNLYWYRRVMGKEIKFLLHFVKESKQDESGMPNNRFLAERTGGTYSTLKVQPAELEDSGVYFCASSQDRAFEAFFGQGTRLTVV.

The genes are TRBV9 and TRBJ2-7; 9 positions agree with TRBD2. This CDR3 is 15 amino acids long. After removal of 4 bases from V and 2 bases from J, the junction contained 7 bases not matched to a gene. CDR1 is SGDLS and CDR2 is YYNGEE in the germline V gene. This CDR3 is CASSMSVAGAYEQYF. The CDR3 DNA reads as TGTGCCAGCAGCATGTCGGTAGCGGGGGCCTACGAGCAGTACTTC.

The chain couples TRBV15 to TRBJ2-5; tentatively, D is TRBD1 (5 bases). Trimming removed 5 bases from V and 5 bases from J, with 15 bases in between. Germline-derived CDR1 and CDR2 are LNHNV and YYDKDF (reference sequence). The CDR3 sequence is 14 residues long. In nucleotides, the CDR3 is TGTGCCACCAGCCTAAGGGGCTTGTGGGAGACCCAGTACTTC. Protein sequence: CATSLRGLWETQYF.

The chain links TRBV6-5 to TRBJ2-1, with D tentatively TRBD2 (5 bases). V lost 6 bases, J lost 0 bases, and 12 bases lay in between. Germline V gives CDR1 MNHEY, CDR2 SVGAGI. The CDR3 has 15 amino acids. The CDR3 here is CASRDPRGSYNEQFF. The CDR3 bases are TGTGCCAGCAGGGACCCCCGGGGCTCCTACAATGAGCAGTTCTTC.

The genes are TRBV2 and TRBJ1-4; D is perhaps TRBD1 (5 bases). The CDR3 loop spans 13 amino acids. Deletions cut 3 bases from V and 13 bases from J, with 15 bases between. From germline, CDR1 is SNHLY and CDR2 FYNNEI. The CDR3 nucleotides are TGTGCCAGCAGTGACGAGTACAGGCTTGGACTGTTTTTT. Its translation is CASSDEYRLGLFF.

This clone was recorded only once. This chain joins TRBV25-1 and TRBJ1-1; perhaps TRBD1 as D (5 bases). The germline V gene has CDR1 MGHDK and CDR2 SYGVNS. Trimming pared 2 bases from V and 6 bases from J, leaving 16 bases between. The CDR3 is 15 residues long. The CDR3 spells CASSERQGLVSEAFF. In DNA, the CDR3 is TGTGCCAGCAGTGAACGCCAGGGTCTGGTATCTGAAGCTTTCTTT. Complete variable domain (other parts from reference TRBV25-1 and TRBJ1-1): EADIYQTPRYLVIGTGKKITLECSQTMGHDKMYWYQQDPGMELHLIHYSYGVNSTEKGDLSSESTVSRIRTEHFPLTLESARPSHTSQYLCASSERQGLVSEAFFGQGTRLTVV.